This T cell receptor beta chain was observed in a study of shared clonotypes between healthy human individuals. At the level of the study: Donors were a couple of women and a few men aged 18 to 49.

The ends were cut back, 4 bases at V and 0 bases at J, with 6 bases in the middle. CDR1 MNHEY and CDR2 SMNVEV come from the germline V gene (reference sequence). CDR3 length: 13 amino acids. At deep level, the assay was performed. The authors split each subset's genomic DNA evenly across several immunoSEQ plates. Method: immunoSEQ multiplex PCR; TCRdb's copy keeps in-frame clones and lacks some. Altogether approximately 240,000 clones are present, 60% to 70% being singletons, with the ten largest covering approximately 12%. This TCR derives from a man in his thirties or forties in good health. The sequenced sample consisted of memory CD4+ T cells sorted from blood. Sample subset: CD45RA-negative fraction. V gene TRBV27 combines with J gene TRBJ1-1; unclear D gene. The CDR3 loop reads CASSYGMNTEAFF. CDR3 bases: TGTGCCAGCAGTTATGGGATGAACACTGAAGCTTTCTTT.